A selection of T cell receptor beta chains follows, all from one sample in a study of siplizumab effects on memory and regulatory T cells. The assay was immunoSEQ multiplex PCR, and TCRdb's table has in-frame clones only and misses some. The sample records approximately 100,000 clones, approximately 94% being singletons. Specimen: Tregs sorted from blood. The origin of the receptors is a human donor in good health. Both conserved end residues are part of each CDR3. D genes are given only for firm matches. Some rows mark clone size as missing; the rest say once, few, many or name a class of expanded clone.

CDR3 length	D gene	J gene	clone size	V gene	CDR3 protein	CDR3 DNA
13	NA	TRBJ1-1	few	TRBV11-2	CASSSTGYTEAFF	TGTGCCAGCAGCTCGACAGGCTACACTGAAGCTTTCTTT
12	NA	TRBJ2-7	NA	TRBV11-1	CASSPVEGKQYF	TGTGCCAGCAGCCCCGTGGAGGGGAAGCAGTACTTC
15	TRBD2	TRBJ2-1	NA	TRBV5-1	CASSAWAGRGNEQFF	TGCGCCAGCAGCGCCTGGGCAGGGAGGGGTAATGAGCAGTTCTTC
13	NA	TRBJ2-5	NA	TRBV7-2	CASSFRPDGTQYF	TGTGCCAGCAGCTTTAGGCCGGATGGGACCCAGTACTTC
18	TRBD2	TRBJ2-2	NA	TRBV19	CASSRVIGTSGSAGELFF	TGTGCCAGTAGTAGAGTTATCGGGACTAGCGGGAGCGCCGGGGAGCTGTTTTTT
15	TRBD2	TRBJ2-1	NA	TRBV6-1	CASSAREARNNEQFF	TGTGCCAGCAGTGCACGGGAGGCTCGTAACAATGAGCAGTTCTTC
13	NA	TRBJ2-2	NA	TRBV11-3	CASSSAGPGELFF	TGTGCCAGCAGCTCCGCAGGGCCCGGGGAGCTGTTTTTT
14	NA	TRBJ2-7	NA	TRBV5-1	CASSWTAMIYEQYF	TGCGCCAGCAGCTGGACAGCGATGATCTACGAGCAGTACTTC
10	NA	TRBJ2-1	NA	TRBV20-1	CSAIVREQFF	TGCAGTGCTATTGTTCGGGAGCAGTTCTTC
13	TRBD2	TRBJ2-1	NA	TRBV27	CASSLLARNEQFF	TGTGCCAGCAGTCTACTAGCGAGGAATGAGCAGTTCTTC
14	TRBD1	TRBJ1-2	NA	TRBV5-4	CASSLAQGAGGYTF	TGTGCCAGCAGCTTGGCGCAGGGGGCAGGAGGCTACACCTTC
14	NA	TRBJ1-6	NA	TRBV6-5	CASSSGRDNSPLHF	TGTGCCAGCAGTTCTGGCAGGGATAATTCACCCCTCCACTTT
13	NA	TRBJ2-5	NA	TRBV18	CASSAFLQETQYF	TGTGCCAGCTCAGCTTTCCTCCAAGAGACCCAGTACTTC
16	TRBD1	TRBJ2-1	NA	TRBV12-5	CASGPGDRGDYNEQFF	TGTGCTAGTGGTCCGGGGGACAGGGGGGATTACAATGAGCAGTTCTTC
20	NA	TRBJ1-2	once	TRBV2	CASSEARGPTSGRVNYGYTF	TGTGCCAGCAGTGAAGCCCGGGGACCGACAAGCGGACGAGTCAACTATGGCTACACCTTC
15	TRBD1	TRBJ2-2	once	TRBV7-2	CASSFTGGRAGELFF	TGTGCCAGCAGCTTTACAGGGGGCAGGGCCGGGGAGCTGTTTTTT
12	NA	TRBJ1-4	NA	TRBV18	CASSPGPEKLFF	TGTGCCAGCTCACCGGGGCCGGAAAAACTGTTTTTT
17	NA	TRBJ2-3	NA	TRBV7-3	CASSLNGGGGSTDTQYF	TGTGCCAGCAGCTTAAATGGTGGTGGCGGAAGCACAGATACGCAGTATTTT
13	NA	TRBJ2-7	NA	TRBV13	CASSFFRFAEQYF	TGTGCCAGCAGCTTCTTCCGGTTTGCCGAGCAGTACTTC
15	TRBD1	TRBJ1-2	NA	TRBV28	CASSFWSTGGYGYTF	TGTGCCAGCAGTTTTTGGTCGACAGGGGGTTATGGCTACACCTTC
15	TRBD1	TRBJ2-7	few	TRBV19	CASSPRTGWSYEQYF	TGTGCCAGTAGCCCAAGGACAGGGTGGTCCTACGAGCAGTACTTC
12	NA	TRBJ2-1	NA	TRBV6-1	CASSDRADEQFF	TGTGCCAGCAGTGATCGAGCTGATGAGCAGTTCTTC
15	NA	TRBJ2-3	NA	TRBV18	CASSQGQVSTDTQYF	TGTGCCAGCTCTCAGGGTCAGGTTAGCACAGATACGCAGTATTTT
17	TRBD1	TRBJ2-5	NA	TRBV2	CASSTGARGPLWGTQYF	TGTGCCAGCAGTACTGGGGCCAGGGGGCCGCTCTGGGGGACCCAGTACTTC
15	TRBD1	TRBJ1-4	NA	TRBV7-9	CASSLGQGLFEKLFF	TGTGCCAGCAGCTTAGGACAGGGTTTATTTGAAAAACTGTTTTTT
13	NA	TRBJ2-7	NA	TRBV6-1	CASRGPLLYEQYF	TGTGCCAGCCGTGGGCCGCTCCTTTACGAGCAGTACTTC
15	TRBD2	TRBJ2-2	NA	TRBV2	CASRETSGRAGELFF	TGTGCCAGCAGAGAGACTAGCGGGAGAGCCGGGGAGCTGTTTTTT
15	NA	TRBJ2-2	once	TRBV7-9	CASSFGLQNTGELFF	TGTGCCAGCAGCTTTGGTTTACAAAACACCGGGGAGCTGTTTTTT
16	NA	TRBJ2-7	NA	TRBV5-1	CASSVSTGMGSYEQYF	TGCGCCAGCAGCGTTTCTACGGGGATGGGATCCTACGAGCAGTACTTC
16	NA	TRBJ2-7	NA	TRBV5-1	CASSLTLDSSSYEQYF	TGCGCCAGCAGCTTGACCTTGGACAGCTCTTCCTACGAGCAGTACTTC
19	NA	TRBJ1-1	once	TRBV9	CASSVAEPWTDRPNTEAFF	TGTGCCAGCAGCGTAGCGGAGCCGTGGACAGACAGACCGAACACTGAAGCTTTCTTT
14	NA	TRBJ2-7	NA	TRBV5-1	CASSLGTASYEQYF	TGCGCCAGCAGCTTGGGGACAGCAAGCTACGAGCAGTACTTC
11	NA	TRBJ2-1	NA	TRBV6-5	CASSFREKQFF	TGTGCCAGCAGTTTTCGGGAAAAGCAGTTCTTC
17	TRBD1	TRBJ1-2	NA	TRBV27	CASTNVQGAEGYYGYTF	TGTGCCAGCACCAATGTACAGGGGGCAGAAGGGTACTATGGCTACACCTTC
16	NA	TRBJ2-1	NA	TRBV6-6	CASSYPPLRGYNEQFF	TGTGCCAGCAGTTACCCCCCTTTGAGGGGCTACAATGAGCAGTTCTTC
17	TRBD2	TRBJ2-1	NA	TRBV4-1	CASSQDHGLAGSNEQFF	TGCGCCAGCAGCCAAGATCATGGACTAGCGGGATCTAATGAGCAGTTCTTC
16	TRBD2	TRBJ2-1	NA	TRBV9	CASSVASGLGNNEQFF	TGTGCCAGCAGCGTAGCTTCGGGACTAGGAAATAATGAGCAGTTCTTC
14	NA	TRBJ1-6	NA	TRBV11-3	CASSLDSYNSPLHF	TGTGCCAGCAGCTTAGACAGCTATAATTCACCCCTCCACTTT
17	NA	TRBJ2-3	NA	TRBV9	CASSVGLGPASTDTQYF	TGTGCCAGCAGCGTGGGACTGGGGCCAGCCAGCACAGATACGCAGTATTTT
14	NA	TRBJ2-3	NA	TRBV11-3	CASSPSSSTDTQYF	TGTGCCAGCAGTCCGTCCTCTAGCACAGATACGCAGTATTTT
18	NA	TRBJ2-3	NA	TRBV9	CASSSVPSASASTDTQYF	TGTGCCAGCAGCTCCGTCCCGTCGGCCTCGGCTAGCACAGATACGCAGTATTTT
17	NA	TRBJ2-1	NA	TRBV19	CASSRLISTSSKDEQFF	TGTGCCAGTAGTAGGCTAATCTCGACTAGTTCGAAAGATGAGCAGTTCTTC
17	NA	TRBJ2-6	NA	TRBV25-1	CASRAQGKNSGANVLTF	TGTGCCAGCAGGGCACAGGGTAAGAACTCTGGGGCCAACGTCCTGACTTTC
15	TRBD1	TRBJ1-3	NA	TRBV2	CASSRGQGNGNTIYF	TGTGCCAGCAGTCGGGGACAGGGAAATGGAAACACCATATATTTT
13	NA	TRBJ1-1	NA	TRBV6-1	CASSEQLNTEAFF	TGTGCCAGCAGTGAACAGCTGAACACTGAAGCTTTCTTT
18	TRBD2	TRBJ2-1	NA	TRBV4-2	CASSQRIISGRSYNEQFF	TGTGCCAGCAGCCAACGCATTATTAGCGGGAGATCCTACAATGAGCAGTTCTTC
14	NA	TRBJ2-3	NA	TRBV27	CASSSDRFLDTQYF	TGTGCCAGCAGTTCCGACAGGTTCTTGGATACGCAGTATTTT
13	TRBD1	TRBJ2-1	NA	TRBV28	CASTRDRNNEQFF	TGTGCCAGCACCAGGGACAGAAACAATGAGCAGTTCTTC
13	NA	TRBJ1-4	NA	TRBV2	CASTEQGDEKLFF	TGTGCCAGCACGGAACAGGGCGATGAAAAACTGTTTTTT
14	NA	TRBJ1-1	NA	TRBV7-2	CASSLAAIGGEAFF	TGTGCCAGCAGCTTAGCCGCCATCGGGGGTGAAGCTTTCTTT
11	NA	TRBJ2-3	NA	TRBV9	CASSAGLTQYF	TGTGCCAGCAGCGCGGGACTTACGCAGTATTTT
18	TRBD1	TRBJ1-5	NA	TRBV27	CASSFTEPGQGTGQPQHF	TGTGCCAGCAGTTTTACCGAACCGGGACAGGGGACCGGTCAGCCCCAGCATTTT
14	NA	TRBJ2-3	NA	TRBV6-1	CASRVQPSTDTQYF	TGTGCCAGCAGAGTCCAACCTAGCACAGATACGCAGTATTTT
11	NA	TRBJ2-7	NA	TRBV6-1	CASRGAYEQYF	TGTGCCAGCAGAGGGGCCTACGAGCAGTACTTC
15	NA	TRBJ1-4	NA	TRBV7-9	CASSPSRGMGEKLFF	TGTGCCAGCAGCCCTTCACGGGGGATGGGTGAAAAACTGTTTTTT
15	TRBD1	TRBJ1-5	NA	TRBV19	CASRLTGASNQPQHF	TGTGCCAGTAGGCTGACAGGGGCAAGCAATCAGCCCCAGCATTTT
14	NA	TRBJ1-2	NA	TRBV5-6	CASSPTPTGYGYTF	TGTGCCAGCAGCCCAACTCCTACAGGATATGGCTACACCTTC
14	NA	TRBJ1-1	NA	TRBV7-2	CALVRRGLNTEAFF	TGTGCCCTCGTACGGCGGGGGTTGAACACTGAAGCTTTCTTT
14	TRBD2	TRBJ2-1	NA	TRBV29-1	CSAARAGAYNEQFF	TGCAGCGCCGCAAGAGCGGGGGCATACAATGAGCAGTTCTTC